This is a list of T cell receptor beta chains from one sample in a study of read filtering for tumor transcriptome and immune sequencing. One entry per CDR3 protein, called by TCRdb with MiXCR from the reads. The table has some 62,000 distinct CDR3 sequences, approximately 15% seen once. The sample comprised a population of CD138-negative cells sorted from bone marrow. The receptors derive from a donor aged 40 or older with multiple myeloma. The CDR3 runs from the conserved cysteine through the conserved F or W. A D gene is named only where the DNA matches it firmly. Size tells how often a clone was seen (once, few, many) or the class of an expanded clone, and some rows leave it out.

cdr3_aa cdr3_nt j_call v_call clone_size d_call
CASSSAACGTYNEQFF TGTGCCAGCAGCTCAGCTGCTTGCGGGACCTACAATGAGCAGTTCTTC TRBJ2-1 TRBV7-2 NA NA
CAIQGQVTNTEAFF TGTGCCATCCAGGGGCAGGTTACTAACACTGAAGCTTTCTTT TRBJ1-1 TRBV10-3 few NA
CASRLGGAVQPQHF TGTGCCAGCAGGCTCGGTGGGGCGGTTCAGCCCCAGCATTTT TRBJ1-5 TRBV6-1 many NA
CASRAESTRYEQYF TGTGCCAGCAGGGCCGAGTCGACGAGGTACGAGCAGTACTTC TRBJ2-7 TRBV12-3/TRBV12-4 many NA
CASSLGTEKKLFF TGTGCCAGCAGCCTCGGGACAGAAAAAAAACTGTTTTTT TRBJ1-4 TRBV7-2 many TRBD1
CASSRTGTQNIQYF TGTGCCAGCAGCCGGACCGGGACACAAAACATTCAGTACTTC TRBJ2-4 TRBV12-3/TRBV12-4 many NA
CAWSAGTGKLFF TGTGCCTGGAGTGCCGGGACAGGGAAACTGTTTTTT TRBJ1-4 TRBV30 many TRBD1
CSARDSRTNTGELFF TGCAGTGCTAGAGATAGCAGGACGAACACCGGGGAGCTGTTTTTT TRBJ2-2 TRBV20-1 many NA
CASSLIGQTGAEAFF TGTGCCAGCAGCTTAATTGGGCAGACAGGCGCTGAAGCTTTCTTT TRBJ1-1 TRBV11-3 many NA
CAWTPGTFSGNTIYF TGTGCCTGGACCCCCGGGACATTCTCTGGAAACACCATATATTTT TRBJ1-3 TRBV30 NA NA
CSGRIPGAKNIQYF TGCAGCGGACGAATCCCCGGTGCCAAAAACATTCAGTACTTC TRBJ2-4 TRBV29-1 NA NA
CASSLREASLNEQFF TGCGCCAGCAGCCTAAGAGAGGCTAGCCTCAATGAGCAGTTCTTC TRBJ2-1 TRBV4-3 many NA
CASRRTASNYGYTF TGTGCCAGCAGGAGGACGGCCAGTAACTATGGCTACACCTTC TRBJ1-2 TRBV14 many NA
CASSLSGLAGSSTDTQYF TGTGCCAGCAGTCTATCGGGACTAGCGGGATCTAGCACAGATACGCAGTATTTT TRBJ2-3 TRBV28 many TRBD2
CSAHGSSQNEQSF TGCAGTGCTCACGGGAGTTCTCAGAATGAGCAGTCCTTC TRBJ2-1 TRBV20-1 NA NA
CAWIIGPFGDNEQFF TGTGCCTGGATCATCGGCCCCTTTGGGGACAATGAGCAGTTCTTC TRBJ2-1 TRBV30 many NA